The source of this T cell receptor (beta chain) is a study of T cell responses to AZD1222 COVID-19 vaccine (dated by TCRdb to about 2021). With regard to the full study: AZD1222 recipients given second doses at about 4 weeks or at about 12 weeks were pooled, since spike-specific TCR depth and breadth were not found to differ between the two schedules. Trial participants were enrolled by age into 18-55, 56-69 and 70-plus year subgroups, with roughly 150, 30 and 60 TCR-sequenced participants respectively. TCR sequencing covered over 230 trial participants: nearly 210 given two doses of AZD1222 and approximately 25 given two doses of MenACWY control vaccine.

General conclusions and limits of the study: After two AZD1222 doses, both the breadth and the depth of spike-specific TCRs were significantly higher than at day 0 and than in MenACWY recipients. CD4 TCRs associated with the vaccine covered the entire spike protein, and the dominant responses were in regions 160-218 and 743-854. In the small 56-69-year group, the increase in depth fell short of significance, most likely because of low power. Because no day 14 peak-response samples were available, repertoires were characterized only after the peak T cell response. Most participants were white British and females outnumbered males, and the authors suggested that clonal diversity may have been underestimated. Nearly half of unique spike-specific TCRs reportedly recognized epitopes outside regions mutated in the B.1.351 and B.1.1.7 variants. Conclusions about previously exposed vaccinees were limited because only 6 or 7 AZD1222 recipients were SARS-CoV-2 seropositive at baseline.

What the time point label conveys for this sample: baseline before first vaccination. Samples from vaccinated people were obtained from the UK trials COV001 and COV002, which included a single-blind randomized controlled phase 2/3 trial of AZD1222 (ChAdOx1 nCoV-19) in healthy adults. Trial participant PBMC samples were collected at day 0 and day 28 after the second dose for TCRbeta chain sequencing. On this clone: This receptor's antigen is unknown. Base qualities are missing; no much larger clone stands one base away.

Deletion took 1 base off V and 4 bases off J, with a span of 8 bases between the germline ends. The germline V gene (reference sequence) provides CDR1 LNHNV and CDR2 YYDKDF. The CDR3 goes from the cysteine to the phenylalanine over 15 residues. The sequence is cut down to CDR3 DNA, 45 bases in frame from base 1. The CDR3 regions of human TCRbeta chains were subjected to immunosequencing. Per the source publication's procedure: Repertoire TCRs were matched against a reference library of SARS-CoV-2-specific TCRs generated with the MIRA antigen-specificity platform. Breadth was defined as the fraction of unique TCRs that were SARS-CoV-2-associated, and depth was defined as the fraction of total T cells that were SARS-CoV-2-associated. Using the MIRA data, each spike-specific TCR was assigned both to the spike region to which the TCR was reactive and to a CD4 or CD8 class. Log10-transformed breadth and depth values were compared by one-way ANOVA with Sidak's multiple comparisons tests. TCRdb retrieved this table from immuneACCESS and kept in-frame rearrangements only. Not all clones are present; in checked studies, unresolved V genes account for under half, and no reason is known for the remainder. V, J and clone size derive from that table, while D and trimming were established from the DNA sequence. The sample has about 160,000 clones on record, around 90% of them singletons. The top ten clonotypes cover around 1.8% of the sample.

This chain is built from TRBV15 and TRBJ2-6, with the D call tentatively TRBD1 or TRBD2, each fitting 5 bases. The sequencing here drew on peripheral blood, taken on day 0 of AZD1222 vaccination. The sequence derives from an adult in good health. Here the CDR3 is given as CATSRGGAGANVLTF. The nucleotide sequence reads TGTGCCACCAGCAGAGGAGGGGCAGGGGCCAACGTCCTGACTTTC.